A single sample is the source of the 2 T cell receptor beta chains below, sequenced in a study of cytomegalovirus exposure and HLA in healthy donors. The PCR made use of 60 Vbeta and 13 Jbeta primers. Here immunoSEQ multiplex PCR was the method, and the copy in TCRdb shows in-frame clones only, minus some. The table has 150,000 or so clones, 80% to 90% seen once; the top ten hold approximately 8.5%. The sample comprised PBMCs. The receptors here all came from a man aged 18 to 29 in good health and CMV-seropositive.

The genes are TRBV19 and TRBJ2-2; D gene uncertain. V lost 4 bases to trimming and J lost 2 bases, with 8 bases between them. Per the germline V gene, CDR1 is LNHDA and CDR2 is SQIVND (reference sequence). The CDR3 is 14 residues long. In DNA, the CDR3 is TGTGCCAGTAGTAGGGCAGAAAACACCGGGGAGCTGTTTTTT. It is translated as CASSRAENTGELFF.

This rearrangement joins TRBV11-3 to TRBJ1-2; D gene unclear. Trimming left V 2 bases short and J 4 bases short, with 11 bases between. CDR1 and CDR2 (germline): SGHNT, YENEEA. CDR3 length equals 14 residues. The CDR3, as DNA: TGTGCCAGCAGCTTAAGCGGGGTCGGCTATGGCTACACCTTC. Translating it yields CASSLSGVGYGYTF. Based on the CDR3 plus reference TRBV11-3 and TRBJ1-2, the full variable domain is EAGVVQSPRYKIIEKKQPVAFWCNPISGHNTLYWYLQNLGQGPELLIRYENEEAVDDSQLPKDRFSAERLKGVDSTLKIQPAELGDSAVYLCASSLSGVGYGYTFGSGTRLTVV.